Given below is one TCR beta chain in context. The antigen is not known. The protocol was immunoSEQ multiplex PCR, while the TCRdb copy is restricted to in-frame clones and leaves out a portion. The sample lists several thousand clones, roughly 80% occurring once. Per the germline V gene, CDR1 is MNHEY and CDR2 is SMNVEV (reference sequence). The CDR3 contains 14 residues. These data come from a study of immune evolution from preneoplasia to lung adenocarcinoma. General study findings and limits: KRAS-mutant nodules had the highest T cell clonality. Normal lung had the highest top T cell clone frequencies.

The chain is built from TRBV27 and TRBJ2-5, with D possibly being TRBD1 or TRBD2 (5 bases each). TRBJ2-7 explains the end of the DNA better; the J call may be wrong. The sequence was collected from a person in their 70s with lung adenocarcinoma. The sequenced sample was FFPE minimally invasive lung adenocarcinoma tissue. This chain's CDR3 is CASVRDRFSYEQYF. The DNA of the CDR3 is TGTGCCAGCGTACGGGACCGATTCTCCTACGAGCAGTACTTC.